This T cell receptor (beta chain) was sequenced during a study of T cell clones after liver transplantation. Here immunoSEQ multiplex PCR was the method, and the copy in TCRdb shows in-frame clones only, minus some. The sample shows 80,000 or so clones, about 82% of them seen only once. This receptor was identified in a human patient who received a liver transplant. A subset of T cells may come from the graft donor. This sample comprised CD4+ T cells from blood, obtained 45 to 46 months after liver transplant.

Here the CDR3 DNA reads TGTGCCAGCAGTCAGCCGGGACAGGGGGGTGGCTACACCTTC. Its translation: CASSQPGQGGGYTF. The gene calls are TRBV2 and TRBJ1-2, with 11 bases matching TRBD1. The V gene end was trimmed by 5 bases and the J gene end by 7 bases; junction bases not matched to a gene: 6. The CDR3 extends over 14 amino acids. The germline V gene encodes CDR1 SNHLY and CDR2 FYNNEI.